A single sample is the source of the 26 T cell receptor beta chains below, sequenced in a study of blood T cell repertoires in COVID-19 (dated by TCRdb to the early 2020s). The library was generated by the immunoSEQ multiplex PCR assay. TCRdb took this table from immuneACCESS and kept in-frame rearrangements with V and J called. Such tables lack part of the clones; where checked against another copy, unresolved V genes explain under half of the gap, and the rest is unexplained. In this sample the table shows 110,000 or so clones, around 85% of which occur a single time. The ten most abundant clones make up under 3% of the sample. Material: peripheral blood. These receptors were taken from a man in his forties or fifties with acute or convalescent COVID-19.

The chain combines TRBV6-5 with TRBJ1-3, with D unclear. Trimming removed 6 bases from V and 7 bases from J, with 13 bases in between. Germline V gene sequence: CDR1 MNHEY, CDR2 SVGAGI. The CDR3 has 13 residues. This CDR3 is CASRTDVGNTIYF. The CDR3 DNA reads as TGTGCCAGCAGAACAGATGTTGGGAACACCATATATTTT.

The V gene is TRBV7-9, the J gene TRBJ2-5; 11 bases line up with TRBD2. CDR1 SEHNR and CDR2 FQNEAQ come from the germline V gene (reference sequence). The CDR3 consists of 15 residues. The V segment lost 2 bases and the J segment 5 bases; nucleotides outside the gene matches: 4. The CDR3 reads CASSLQTSGVETQYF. The CDR3 coding sequence is TGTGCCAGCAGCTTACAGACTAGCGGGGTGGAGACCCAGTACTTC.

This clone appeared a single time. The CDR3 sequence: CASGQGNTNTEAFF. The CDR3 nucleotides read TGTGCCAGCGGACAGGGTAATACGAACACTGAAGCTTTCTTT. The chain joins TRBV6-5 to TRBJ1-1; 8 bases map to TRBD1. V shed 8 bases and J 1 base; nucleotides not matched to a gene: 6. The CDR3 has 14 amino acids. CDR1 MNHEY and CDR2 SVGAGI come from the germline V gene.

The rearrangement links TRBV28 to TRBJ2-5, with 9 positions matching TRBD1. Losses at the gene ends were 6 bases for V and 2 bases for J; bases not matched to a gene: 4. In germline, CDR1 is MDHEN, CDR2 SYDVKM. CDR3 length equals 14 residues. This CDR3 is CASRRDRVQETQYF. For the CDR3, the DNA is TGTGCCAGCAGACGGGACAGGGTGCAAGAGACCCAGTACTTC.

The J gene is TRBJ1-4, the V gene TRBV29-1; 12 bases align to TRBD1. Germline V gene lookup returns CDR1 SQVTM and CDR2 ANQGSEA. The ends lost 4 bases at V and 7 bases at J; junction bases unmatched: 10. This CDR3 region has 16 residues. CDR3 coding DNA: TGCAGCGTTGCAACGGGACAGGGGGCTGACGGTGAAAAACTGTTTTTT. Translating gives CSVATGQGADGEKLFF.

This clone showed up just a few times. This sequence joins TRBV27 and TRBJ2-3; weak D call: TRBD2 (5 bases). The germline V gene encodes CDR1 MNHEY and CDR2 SMNVEV (reference sequence). Trimming removed 7 bases from V and 0 bases from J, with 14 bases in between. The CDR3 contains 15 residues. The CDR3 coding sequence is TGTGCCAGCACCCGGGATACCCCTAGCACAGATACGCAGTATTTT. This encodes CASTRDTPSTDTQYF.

The chain carries TRBV2 and TRBJ2-3, with TRBD2 matching 7 bases. Looked up from germline, CDR1 is SNHLY and CDR2 is FYNNEI. After removal of 3 bases from V and 2 bases from J, the junction contained 11 bases not matched to a gene. This CDR3 has 17 amino acids. Written as DNA, the CDR3 is TGTGCCAGCAGTGACGAGGATAGCGGGCACCCCACAGATACGCAGTATTTT. Encoded protein: CASSDEDSGHPTDTQYF.

The rearrangement joins TRBV21-1 to TRBJ2-4; no DNA check was done on the table's D call, TRBD1. TRBV21-1 corresponds to a pseudogene. This CDR3 region has 16 residues. The DNA of the CDR3 is TGTGCCAGCAGCAATGACACTTCCCTAGCCAAAAACATTCAGTACTTC. This sequence encodes CASSNDTSLAKNIQYF.

This chain connects TRBV7-2 to TRBJ2-5; TRBD2 aligns across 7 bases. CDR3 length: 13 residues. Germline V CDR1 and CDR2: SGHTA, FQGNSA. J lost 5 bases, V lost 0 bases, and 0 bases had no gene match. The CDR3 nucleotides read TGTGCCAGCAGCTTAGCGGGGGGGGAGACCCAGTACTTC. Its protein is CASSLAGGETQYF.

The CDR3 spells CARTMRAGGYEQYF. CDR3 DNA: TGTGCCAGGACAATGAGGGCGGGAGGGTACGAGCAGTACTTC. The V call is TRBV19, the J call TRBJ2-7, with TRBD2 matching 9 bases. CDR3 length: 14 residues. V gave up 9 bases and J gave up 4 bases; unmatched junction bases: 10. Germline V gene data show CDR1 as LNHDA and CDR2 as SQIVND (reference sequence).

Comments on this clone: Within the sample, other DNA sequences also encode this same CDR3. The J gene is TRBJ1-5, the V gene TRBV2, with a weak D call TRBD1 (5 bases). Germline V gives CDR1 SNHLY, CDR2 FYNNEI. CDR3 size: 15 residues. Trimming cost V 0 bases and J 6 bases, with 12 bases left between them. Here the CDR3 reads CASSEARGAGQPQHF. The CDR3 region has the DNA TGTGCCAGCAGTGAAGCGCGCGGGGCGGGTCAGCCCCAGCATTTT.

The rearrangement joins TRBV7-9 to TRBJ1-4; TRBD1 is a possible D gene (6 bases). The CDR3 runs 14 residues. V dropped 2 bases and J dropped 6 bases, with 10 bases sitting between them. From germline, CDR1 is SEHNR and CDR2 FQNEAQ (reference sequence). The CDR3, as DNA: TGTGCCAGCAGCTTACAGGGGAGGGATGAAAAACTGTTTTTT. This codes for CASSLQGRDEKLFF. The whole variable domain, filled in from reference TRBV7-9 and TRBJ1-4, reads DTGVSQNPRHKITKRGQNVTFRCDPISEHNRLYWYRQTLGQGPEFLTYFQNEAQLEKSRLLSDRFSAERPKGSFSTLEIQRTEQGDSAMYLCASSLQGRDEKLFFGSGTQLSVL.

This clone came up once. The chain is built from TRBV10-1 and TRBJ2-7; D perhaps matches TRBD2 (6 bases). Deletions cut 1 base from V and 0 bases from J, with 13 bases between. CDR1 is WNHNN and CDR2 is SYGVQD in the germline V gene (reference sequence). The CDR3 is 16 residues long. The DNA for the CDR3 is TGCGCCAGCAGTGAGTGGGGACTTAACCTCTCCTACGAGCAGTACTTC. The encoded protein is CASSEWGLNLSYEQYF.

The V and J genes are TRBV27 and TRBJ2-3, with a tentative D call TRBD2 (5 bases). Germline V gene data show CDR1 as MNHEY and CDR2 as SMNVEV (reference sequence). The CDR3 is 12 residues long. Trimming removed 5 bases from V and 5 bases from J, with 8 bases in between. CDR3 in DNA: TGTGCCAGCAGTCTAGCAGGAGATACGCAGTATTTT. Amino acid sequence: CASSLAGDTQYF.

The chain uses TRBV19 and TRBJ2-5; 10 nucleotides match TRBD1. CDR1 is LNHDA, CDR2 SQIVND, per germline (reference sequence). The CDR3 runs to 16 residues. The junction had 10 bases not matched to a gene; V was cut back by 4 bases and J by 5 bases. CDR3 DNA sequence: TGTGCCAGTAGTACTTCGGGACAGGGGATCGACGAGACCCAGTACTTC. This gives the protein CASSTSGQGIDETQYF.

The V call is TRBV12-3 or TRBV12-4, the J call TRBJ1-1; 9 bases are a match to TRBD1. The J segment lost 10 bases and the V segment lost 1 base, leaving 1 base of the junction unmatched. This CDR3 spans 12 amino acids. The CDR3 region has the DNA TGTGCCAGCAGTTTAGGGACAGGGGTAGCTTTCTTT. Translation: CASSLGTGVAFF.

This clone was picked up one time. The chain joins TRBV6-6 to TRBJ2-1; TRBD2 agrees at 9 bases. The CDR3 is 14 amino acids. V was pared by 5 bases and J by 10 bases, with 9 bases of the junction left unmatched. Germline V gene sequence: CDR1 MNHNY, CDR2 SVGAGI (reference sequence). The CDR3 bases are TGTGCCAGCAGTCGGGCGGGAGGGCCATTAGAGCAGTTCTTC. Translating gives CASSRAGGPLEQFF.

The chain couples TRBV7-3 to TRBJ2-5; TRBD2 matches 10 bases. CDR1 is SGHTA and CDR2 is FQGTGA in the germline V gene. This CDR3 is built from 15 residues. V lost 5 bases, J lost 3 bases, and 6 bases stayed unmatched. The CDR3 reads CASSPTSGIKETQYF. CDR3 bases: TGTGCCAGCAGCCCCACTAGCGGGATCAAAGAGACCCAGTACTTC.

This rearrangement joins TRBV6-5 to TRBJ2-7, with 8 bases aligning to TRBD2. Germline V gene lookup returns CDR1 MNHEY and CDR2 SVGAGI. This CDR3 has 15 residues. Germline trimming cut 2 bases from V and 4 bases from J; bases unmatched to any gene: 7. CDR3 amino acids: CASSYPLAGKYEQYF. CDR3 DNA sequence: TGTGCCAGCAGTTACCCCTTAGCGGGAAAATACGAGCAGTACTTC.

This sequence joins TRBV19 and TRBJ2-7; a possible D gene is TRBD2 (5 bases). V dropped 5 bases and J dropped 2 bases, with 13 bases sitting between them. There are 14 residues in the CDR3. Germline CDR1 is LNHDA and CDR2 is SQIVND (reference sequence). CDR3 nucleotides: TGTGCCAGTAGTGATAGCGACGAGGCCTACGAGCAGTACTTC. It specifies CASSDSDEAYEQYF.

The rearrangement uses TRBV6-6 and TRBJ1-5, with TRBD1 matching 9 bases. The CDR3 loop spans 16 amino acids. Per the germline V gene, CDR1 is MNHNY and CDR2 is SVGAGI (reference sequence). The J segment lost 0 bases and the V segment lost 6 bases, leaving 6 bases of the junction unmatched. CDR3 loop: CASREQGAGSNQPQHF. The DNA of the CDR3 is TGTGCCAGCAGAGAACAGGGGGCTGGTAGCAATCAGCCCCAGCATTTT.

The chain links TRBV6-6 to TRBJ1-5; D is undetermined. The CDR3 is 13 amino acids. V shed 8 bases and J shed 4 bases, with 12 bases lying between them. Germline V gene data show CDR1 as MNHNY and CDR2 as SVGAGI (reference sequence). The CDR3 DNA sequence: TGTGCCAGCGGTCCCCAGGCAAATCAGCCCCAGCATTTT. This translates into CASGPQANQPQHF.

The CDR3 region is CASRTSGYSSYEQYF. The DNA for the CDR3 is TGCGCCAGCAGGACTAGCGGGTACTCCTCCTACGAGCAGTACTTC. The chain carries TRBV10-1 and TRBJ2-7; 10 nucleotides line up with TRBD2. The CDR3 is made up of 15 amino acids. The trim removed 6 bases at V and 0 bases at J, leaving 5 bases unmatched. CDR1 and CDR2 (germline): WNHNN, SYGVQD (reference sequence).

The CDR3 loop reads CASKQGYNSPLHF. The CDR3, as DNA: TGTGCCAGTAAACAGGGTTATAATTCACCCCTCCACTTT. The J gene is TRBJ1-6, the V gene TRBV19, with D possibly being TRBD1 (6 bases). The CDR3 covers 13 residues. V gave up 7 bases and J gave up 4 bases, with 8 bases separating them. CDR1 is LNHDA and CDR2 is SQIVND in the germline V gene (reference sequence).

The chain couples TRBV7-9 to TRBJ2-3, with 12 nucleotides matching TRBD1. Germline V gives CDR1 SEHNR, CDR2 FQNEAQ (reference sequence). The CDR3 loop spans 16 amino acids. Trimming at V came to 5 bases and at J to 6 bases, leaving 9 bases not matched to a gene. The CDR3 bases are TGTGCCAGCAGCCCCGGGACAGGGGGCCTAAATGATACGCAGTATTTT. It specifies CASSPGTGGLNDTQYF.

The V and J genes are TRBV5-1 and TRBJ2-1; 12 nucleotides align to TRBD1. Germline V gene lookup returns CDR1 SGHRS and CDR2 YFSETQ. This CDR3 contains 16 residues. Trimming took 0 bases from V and 9 from J; bases not matched to a gene: 7. The CDR3 region has the DNA TGCGCCAGCAGCTTGGACATCGGGACAGGGGGCACTGAGCAGTTCTTC. Protein sequence: CASSLDIGTGGTEQFF.